This T cell receptor beta chain came from a study of a mutant IDH1 vaccine in newly diagnosed glioma. Study overall: Patients had received radiotherapy, temozolomide, or both previously, most receiving both.

Measured with immunoSEQ multiplex PCR; TCRdb has only the in-frame clones, and not every one. The sample lists 24,000 or so clones, around 93% seen once, with approximately 1.2% in the top ten. Regarding time point: baseline, week 1 (first vaccination visit). The treatment denotes: pre-vaccination baseline after standard-of-care therapy. The V and J ends lost 5 bases and 1 base respectively, with 29 bases between them. The CDR3 is 20 residues long. Germline lookup yields CDR1 LGHNT and CDR2 FRNRAP. Sequencing was performed on PBMCs, taken from a glioma patient treated with radiotherapy, temozolomide or both. The V and J genes are TRBV12-5 and TRBJ1-1, with D tentatively TRBD1 (6 bases). This receptor was taken from a man aged 40-49 years with glioma. The CDR3 DNA reads TGTGCTAGTGGTCCAGACTCAAGAGCAGGGGTGAGGATCCAGAACACTGAAGCTTTCTTT. Residues: CASGPDSRAGVRIQNTEAFF.